The present T cell receptor beta chain was sequenced within a study of blood T cells in healthy people across ages. Broader study findings: Older age went with lower TCR beta diversity per million T cells, in a roughly linear way.

Using a J-beta primer mix together with a sample-barcoded 5' primer, a second PCR was run for about 7 to 12 cycles. Carrying 12 random nucleotides, a template-switch adaptor labeled each individual cDNA molecule. No fewer than 3 million CDR3-containing paired-end reads came from each sample. TCRdb re-called the 5' RACE reads through MiXCR, storing one row per CDR3 protein. The data hold 780,000 or so distinct CDR3 sequences, with more than 55% observed a single time. With respect to this clonotype: What it recognizes is unknown.

Peripheral blood from each donor was collected in a volume of approximately 10 milliliters. V lost 10 bases and J lost 7; bases outside the gene matches: 19. The CDR3 is made up of 15 amino acids. The germline CDR1 and CDR2 sequences are SGHNT and YYREEE (reference sequence). This receptor was obtained from a man in his forties in good health. Sequenced material: blood. This chain links TRBV5-4 with TRBJ1-2; TRBD1 matches 7 bases. The CDR3 DNA reads as TGTGCCCGCACGGAGGCCAGACAGGGACGATCTGGCTACACCTTC. Translation: CARTEARQGRSGYTF.